This entry describes one TCR beta chain. Its antigen is not known. A sample-barcoded 5' primer and a J-beta primer mix were used in a second PCR of roughly 7 to 11 cycles. MiXCR, run by TCRdb on the 5' RACE reads, gives a single entry per CDR3 protein. The profile shows fewer than 900,000 distinct CDR3 sequences, 35% to 45% of them singletons. This sample is drawn from a study of blood T cells in healthy people across ages. Study results and caveats: Not knowing donor CMV status may have confounded expanded clonotype changes.

Germline lookup yields CDR1 SQVTM and CDR2 ANQGSEA. Trimming at V came to 4 bases and at J to 4 bases, leaving 4 bases not matched to a gene. The length of the CDR3 is 13 residues. This sequence was found in a woman in her sixties in good health. J is TRBJ2-5 and V is TRBV29-1; 9 nucleotides agree with TRBD1. What was sequenced was blood. CDR3 coding DNA: TGCAGCGTTGTAACAGGGGGCTTAGAGACCCAGTACTTC. It yields the protein CSVVTGGLETQYF.